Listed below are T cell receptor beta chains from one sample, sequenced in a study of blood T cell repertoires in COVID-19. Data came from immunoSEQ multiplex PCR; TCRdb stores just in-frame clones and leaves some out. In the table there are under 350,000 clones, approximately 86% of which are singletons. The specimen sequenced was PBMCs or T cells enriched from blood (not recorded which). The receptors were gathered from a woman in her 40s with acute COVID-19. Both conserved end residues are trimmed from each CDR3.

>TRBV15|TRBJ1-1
ATSRERAPEAF
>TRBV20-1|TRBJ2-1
SAIRGEQF
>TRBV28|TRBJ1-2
ASRMGQRNYGYT
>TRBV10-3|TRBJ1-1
AISERPQRSRGTEAF
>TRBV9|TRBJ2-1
ASSVRRAGDYNEQF
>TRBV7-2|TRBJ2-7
ASSLGGGRAEQY
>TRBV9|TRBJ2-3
ASSVGVLAGEWGADTQY
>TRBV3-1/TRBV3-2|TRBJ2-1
ASSPRQASGGAFYNEQF
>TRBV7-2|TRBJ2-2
ASSPAGYVYTGELF
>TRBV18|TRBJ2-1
ASSPYGETTYNEQF
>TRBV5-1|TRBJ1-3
ASSLGPGGNTIY
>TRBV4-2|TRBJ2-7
ASSHPGLAYNEQY
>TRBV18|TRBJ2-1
ASSPGTSGREQF
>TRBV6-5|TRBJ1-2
ASSRRTGGYGYT
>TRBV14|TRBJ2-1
ASSQGGTMTYNEQF
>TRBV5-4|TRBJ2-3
ASSLAAGDPDTQY
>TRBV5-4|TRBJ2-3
ASTLGGTSTDTQY
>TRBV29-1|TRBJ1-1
SVRTDFLNTEAF
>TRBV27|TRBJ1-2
ASSFGAESYGYT
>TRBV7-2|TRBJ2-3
ASRNGGWDRVKDTQY
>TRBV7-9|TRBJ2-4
ASSLVTTGAKNIQY
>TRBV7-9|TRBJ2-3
ASSLRGQGFPDTQY
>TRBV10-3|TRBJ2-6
AISVGDRGAGANVLT
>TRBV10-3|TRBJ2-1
AINHADIADNEQF
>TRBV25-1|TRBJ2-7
ASSGAVREQY
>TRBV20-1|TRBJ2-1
SASTASGLGQF
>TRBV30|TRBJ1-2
AWSVLWDSNFNYGYT
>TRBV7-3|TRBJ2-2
ASSPGAGGTGELF
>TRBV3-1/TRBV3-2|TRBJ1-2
ASSQGGAAWGYT
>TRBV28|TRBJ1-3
ASSWEVSVGNTIY
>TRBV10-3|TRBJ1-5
AISGGQDNQPQH
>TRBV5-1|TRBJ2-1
ASSLGLASDEQF
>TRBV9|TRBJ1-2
ASSVRANYGYT
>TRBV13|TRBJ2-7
ASRQGRDEQY
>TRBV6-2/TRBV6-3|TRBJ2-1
ASSRQGNYNEQF
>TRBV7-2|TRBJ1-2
ASSFAGTESYT
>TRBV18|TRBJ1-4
ASSPGQPTTNEKLF
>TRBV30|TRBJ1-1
AWSWRSNTEAF
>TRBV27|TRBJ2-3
ASSLWTGLTDTQY
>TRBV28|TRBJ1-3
ASGTSGTDLQGNTIY
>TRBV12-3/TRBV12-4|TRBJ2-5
ASSYPGRETQY
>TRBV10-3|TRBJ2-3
AISVERGGRDTQY
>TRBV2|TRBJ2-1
ARTTGTSGINEQF
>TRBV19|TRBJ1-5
ASSIRGQGGQPQH
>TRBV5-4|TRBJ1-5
ASSFQGDNQPQH
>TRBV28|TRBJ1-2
ASSFRDRWTYGYT
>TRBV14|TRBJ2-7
ASSRMPGTGELEQY
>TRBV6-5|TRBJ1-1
ASSRDRGPEAF